The 14 T cell receptor beta chains presented below share a single source sample, sequenced in a study of cytomegalovirus exposure and HLA in healthy donors. PCR involved 60 Vbeta and 13 Jbeta primers. Repertoires were generated with immunoSEQ multiplex PCR, while TCRdb's copy carries only in-frame clones and drops some. The sample records approximately 150,000 clones, around 75% being singletons. The source material was PBMCs. The receptors here all came from a man in his forties in good health and CMV-seronegative.

The chain couples TRBV25-1 to TRBJ2-3, with 7 bases matching TRBD1. The CDR3 runs 16 residues. Trimming removed 5 bases from V and 1 base from J; junction bases left unmatched: 9. Germline V gene lookup returns CDR1 MGHDK and CDR2 SYGVNS. The CDR3 loop reads CASSNFRDSRTDTQYF. Here the CDR3 DNA reads TGTGCCAGCAGTAACTTCCGGGACAGCCGCACAGATACGCAGTATTTT.

The V and J genes are TRBV6-5 and TRBJ2-7; D is possibly TRBD2 (5 bases). This CDR3 region has 14 residues. V was trimmed by 1 base and J by 5 bases, leaving 12 bases between them. Germline lookup yields CDR1 MNHEY and CDR2 SVGAGI. CDR3 sequence reads: CASSYYPGSHEQYF. In DNA, the CDR3 is TGTGCCAGCAGTTACTACCCGGGGAGCCACGAGCAGTACTTC.

This chain links TRBV7-3 with TRBJ2-3, with D hard to call. V lost 1 base and J 1 base, leaving 12 bases between the germline ends. This CDR3 has 16 residues. The germline gives CDR1 SGHTA, CDR2 FQGTGA. The CDR3 spells CASSLISAGGTDTQYF. The DNA for the CDR3 is TGTGCCAGCAGCTTAATTTCGGCAGGCGGCACAGATACGCAGTATTTT.

The chain uses TRBV21-1 and TRBJ2-2; TRBD2 reflects the table's D call only, with no check against the DNA. TRBV21-1 is a documented pseudogene. The CDR3 has 18 amino acids. CDR3 region: CASSNRTSGGAVTGELFF. CDR3 DNA sequence: TGTGCCAGCAGCAATAGGACTAGCGGGGGGGCGGTCACCGGGGAGCTGTTTTTT.

This clone came up once. J is TRBJ1-5 and V is TRBV19, with 9 bases matching TRBD1. This CDR3 region has 14 residues. After removal of 7 bases from V and 2 bases from J, the junction contained 3 bases not matched to a gene. Germline CDR1 is LNHDA and CDR2 is SQIVND (reference sequence). This CDR3 is CASTGQGRNQPQHF. CDR3 nucleotides: TGTGCCAGTACAGGACAGGGGCGCAATCAGCCCCAGCATTTT.

The chain recombines TRBV13 with TRBJ2-3; unclear D gene. The CDR3 length is 16 residues. V was trimmed by 6 bases and J by 6 bases, leaving 22 bases between them. The germline V gene has CDR1 PRHDT and CDR2 FYEKMQ (reference sequence). Here the CDR3 DNA reads TGTGCCAGCAGTTCGAGAGGATTGGTAGCAGAGGATACGCAGTATTTT. This sequence encodes CASSSRGLVAEDTQYF.

This clone has just a few counts. The CDR3 bases are TGTGCCAGCAGCTTAGCGGCGGGGGGCCGCTACAATGAGCAGTTCTTC. It is translated as CASSLAAGGRYNEQFF. The J gene is TRBJ2-1, the V gene TRBV7-8; 8 nucleotides match TRBD2. Germline CDR1 reads SGHVS; CDR2 reads FQNEAQ. With 0 bases clipped from V and 3 bases from J, the junction kept 4 bases outside the gene matches. This CDR3 has 16 amino acids.

The chain couples TRBV6-5 to TRBJ1-6; D ambiguous. Germline V gene lookup returns CDR1 MNHEY and CDR2 SVGAGI. This CDR3 contains 15 residues. Trimming shortened V by 5 bases and J by 6 bases, and 14 bases separated the two germline ends. The CDR3 sequence is CASSGPNTPNSPLHF. The CDR3 nucleotides read TGTGCCAGCAGTGGCCCGAATACCCCTAATTCACCCCTCCACTTT.

This clone was observed once. This chain links TRBV5-1 with TRBJ2-7, with 7 bases that match TRBD1. The junction had 11 bases not matched to a gene; V was cut back by 3 bases and J by 5 bases. This CDR3 spans 15 amino acids. Germline V gives CDR1 SGHRS, CDR2 YFSETQ. CDR3 in DNA: TGCGCCAGCAGCTCGTTAGGGGGCGCAATAGACGAGCAGTACTTC. Amino acid sequence: CASSSLGGAIDEQYF. Combining the CDR3 with reference TRBV5-1 and TRBJ2-7 gives the whole variable domain KAGVTQTPRYLIKTRGQQVTLSCSPISGHRSVSWYQQTPGQGLQFLFEYFSETQRNKGNFPGRFSGRQFSNSRSEMNVSTLELGDSALYLCASSSLGGAIDEQYFGPGTRLTVT.

This chain uses TRBV30 with TRBJ1-6, with a possible D match to TRBD1 (5 bases). V was shortened by 5 bases and J by 10 bases, with 15 bases between the two germline ends. CDR1 and CDR2 (germline): GTSNPN, SVGIG (reference sequence). The CDR3 is made up of 13 amino acids. In DNA form, the CDR3 reads TGTGCCTGGGGGTCAACAGGCCGGTCACCCCTCCACTTT. This gives the protein CAWGSTGRSPLHF.

This clone came up once. V is TRBV2 and J is TRBJ1-2; D might be TRBD1 (6 bases). The germline gives CDR1 SNHLY, CDR2 FYNNEI. The V end was cut by 6 bases, the J end by 4 bases, with 12 bases between. The CDR3 loop spans 13 amino acids. This CDR3 is CASSPQGPYGYTF. Here the CDR3 DNA reads TGTGCCAGCAGCCCACAGGGCCCCTATGGCTACACCTTC.

This rearrangement joins TRBV23-1 to TRBJ1-1; no firm D call. TRBV23-1 is identified as an open reading frame with a role that is uncertain. Trimming cost V 4 bases and J 4 bases, with 10 bases left between them. This CDR3 has 13 amino acids. The DNA of the CDR3 is TGCGCCAGCAGTCTATCGGCTTTCACTGAAGCTTTCTTT. Its translation is CASSLSAFTEAFF.

This clone was seen only a few times. This chain connects TRBV9 to TRBJ1-1; 7 bases match TRBD1. J lost 0 bases, V lost 3 bases, and 5 bases had no gene match. Germline CDR1 is SGDLS and CDR2 is YYNGEE. This CDR3 has 15 residues. The CDR3: CASSGRQGMNTEAFF. The CDR3 DNA reads as TGTGCCAGCAGCGGCAGACAGGGAATGAACACTGAAGCTTTCTTT.

The genes are TRBV5-1 and TRBJ1-3; a possible D gene is TRBD1 (5 bases). V gave up 4 bases and J gave up 4 bases, with 12 bases separating them. Germline-derived CDR1 and CDR2 are SGHRS and YFSETQ. The CDR3 length is 14 residues. DNA for the CDR3: TGCGCCAGCAGCGGCGCAGGGTCGGGAAACACCATATATTTT. Residues: CASSGAGSGNTIYF. Together with reference TRBV5-1 and TRBJ1-3, the CDR3 gives the full variable domain: KAGVTQTPRYLIKTRGQQVTLSCSPISGHRSVSWYQQTPGQGLQFLFEYFSETQRNKGNFPGRFSGRQFSNSRSEMNVSTLELGDSALYLCASSGAGSGNTIYFGEGSWLTVV.